The next 17 T cell receptor beta chains were all read from a single sample in a study of T-cell memory formation after mild COVID-19. TCRdb fed the 5' RACE reads into MiXCR, producing one record per CDR3 protein. The data contain fewer than 550,000 distinct CDR3 sequences, around 18% of them singletons. Sequencing used PBMCs or a T cell subset sorted from them (not recorded which). Receptors originate from an adult woman who had mild COVID-19 (a few samples of this study predate the infection). Cell type and time point are not known.

The chain combines TRBV5-1 with TRBJ2-3; the D is unclear. V was clipped by 3 bases and J by 3 bases, with 17 bases between them. The germline V gene encodes CDR1 SGHRS and CDR2 YFSETQ. The CDR3 sequence is 16 residues long. The CDR3 is CASSYLNTRATDTQYF. CDR3 DNA sequence: TGCGCCAGCAGCTACCTAAATACCCGAGCTACAGATACGCAGTATTTT.

The gene calls are TRBV18 and TRBJ1-3; D gene uncertain. Per the germline V gene, CDR1 is KGHSH and CDR2 is LQKENI. The CDR3 sequence is 15 residues long. V lost 3 bases and J lost 0, with 9 bases in between. CDR3 coding DNA: TGTGCCAGCTCACCTCTACCGAGCTCTGGAAACACCATATATTTT. Amino acids: CASSPLPSSGNTIYF.

This clonotype was seen only a few times. The chain employs TRBV7-9 and TRBJ2-6; the D is unclear. The V end lost 1 base, the J end lost 0 bases, and 10 bases lay between the germline ends. The germline V gene has CDR1 SEHNR and CDR2 FQNEAQ (reference sequence). CDR3 length equals 17 residues. CDR3 loop: CASSLDVGHSGANVLTF. For the CDR3, the DNA is TGTGCCAGCAGCTTAGATGTCGGTCACTCTGGGGCCAACGTCCTGACTTTC.

V and J are TRBV6-1 and TRBJ1-1, with D unresolved. The germline CDR1 and CDR2 sequences are MNHNS and SASEGT. Trimming left V 1 base short and J 1 base short, with 4 bases between. The CDR3 loop spans 13 amino acids. CDR3 nucleotide sequence: TGTGCCAGCAGTGAAGGGAAGAACACTGAAGCTTTCTTT. Protein sequence: CASSEGKNTEAFF.

This clonotype was seen only a few times. V gene TRBV11-2 combines with J gene TRBJ2-7, with 12 bases matching TRBD2. Germline CDR1 and CDR2: SGHAT and FQNNGV. The V segment lost 1 base and the J segment 9 bases; nucleotides outside the gene matches: 7. The CDR3 runs to 15 residues. The DNA for the CDR3 is TGTGCCAGCAGCTTAGGAGGACTAGCGGGGAGGGTGCAGTACTTC. Protein product: CASSLGGLAGRVQYF. Full variable domain (outside the CDR3, taken from reference TRBV11-2 and TRBJ2-7): EAGVAQSPRYKIIEKRQSVAFWCNPISGHATLYWYQQILGQGPKLLIQFQNNGVVDDSQLPKDRFSAERLKGVDSTLKIQPAKLEDSAVYLCASSLGGLAGRVQYFGPGTRLTVT.

The CDR3 sequence is CASSLDGLKLFF. The CDR3 DNA follows: TGTGCCAGCAGCTTGGACGGGTTGAAACTGTTTTTT. The chain is built from TRBV5-5 and TRBJ1-4; the D is unclear. The CDR3 length is 12 residues. Germline values: CDR1 SGHKS, CDR2 YYEKEE (reference sequence). V was pared by 0 bases and J by 11 bases, with 8 bases between.

In this sample, this clonotype turned up a few times. DNA for the CDR3: TGTGCCAGCAGCCCCGCCCCGGGAGGAAGCACAGATACGCAGTATTTT. As protein: CASSPAPGGSTDTQYF. The genes are TRBV7-2 and TRBJ2-3, with 7 bases aligning to TRBD2. This CDR3 has 16 residues. Unmatched junction bases numbered 8, after V lost 5 bases and J lost 0 bases. Germline lookup yields CDR1 SGHTA and CDR2 FQGNSA.

This clonotype was seen only a few times. The chain links TRBV20-1 to TRBJ1-2; 7 nucleotides line up with TRBD1. Germline V gene data show CDR1 as DFQATT and CDR2 as SNEGSKA (reference sequence). CDR3 length equals 14 residues. The junction had 6 bases not matched to a gene; V was cut back by 3 bases and J by 2 bases. CDR3 protein: CSARTGRGNYGYTF. CDR3 in DNA: TGCAGTGCTAGGACAGGGCGCGGAAACTATGGCTACACCTTC.

The chain uses TRBV29-1 and TRBJ2-7; 7 bases fit TRBD2. V was pared by 6 bases and J by 7 bases, with 12 bases of the junction left unmatched. Germline V gene lookup returns CDR1 SQVTM and CDR2 ANQGSEA. This CDR3 has 13 residues. The CDR3 DNA reads as TGCAGCGTCAAACTAGCGTCGGTTTTGGAGCAGTACTTC. Protein: CSVKLASVLEQYF.

This clonotype was detected only a few times. CDR3 nucleotide sequence: TGTGCCATCAGTGAAAGGGACACCCTGAACACTGAAGCTTTCTTT. Encoded protein: CAISERDTLNTEAFF. The chain has TRBV10-3 and TRBJ1-1; maybe TRBD1 (6 bases). CDR1 is ENHRY and CDR2 is SYGVKD in the germline V gene. There are 15 residues in the CDR3. V shed 3 bases and J shed 0 bases, with 11 bases lying between them.

This rearrangement joins TRBV6-5 to TRBJ2-7, with 7 bases identical to TRBD2. The CDR3 runs 14 residues. J gave up 2 bases and V 5 bases, and 6 bases lay outside the gene matches. The germline CDR1 and CDR2 sequences are MNHEY and SVGAGI. CDR3 sequence reads: CASSAASGAYEQYF. CDR3 sequence (DNA): TGTGCCAGCAGTGCGGCTAGCGGAGCCTACGAGCAGTACTTC.

The chain is built from TRBV9 and TRBJ1-6, with 8 positions matching TRBD1. The V gene end was trimmed by 3 bases and the J gene end by 10 bases; junction bases not matched to a gene: 3. CDR3 length: 13 residues. Germline CDR1 SGDLS, CDR2 YYNGEE. This chain's CDR3 is CASSATGGSPLHF. CDR3 DNA: TGTGCCAGCAGCGCTACAGGGGGATCACCCCTCCACTTT.

The chain employs TRBV12-3 or TRBV12-4 and TRBJ1-1; weak D call: TRBD1 (5 bases). The CDR3 is made up of 13 amino acids. V gave up 3 bases and J gave up 8 bases, with 13 bases separating them. Here the CDR3 DNA reads TGTGCCAGCAGTTTCATGGGACCCTCCGAAGCTTTCTTT. Translation: CASSFMGPSEAFF.

V gene TRBV29-1 combines with J gene TRBJ2-7, with 11 bases lining up with TRBD1. V was pared by 6 bases and J by 3 bases, with 4 bases of the junction left unmatched. This CDR3 region has 13 residues. Germline loops: CDR1 SQVTM, CDR2 ANQGSEA. The DNA of the CDR3 is TGCAGCGTGGGACAGGGGGTCCTCTACGAGCAGTACTTC. Translating it yields CSVGQGVLYEQYF.

J is TRBJ1-4 and V is TRBV7-9, with unresolved D. V lost 3 bases, J lost 4 bases, and 9 bases lay in between. Germline CDR1 reads SEHNR; CDR2 reads FQNEAQ (reference sequence). The CDR3 consists of 14 residues. CDR3 region: CASSLERVNEKLFF. The CDR3 nucleotides are TGTGCCAGCAGCTTGGAGCGGGTTAATGAAAAACTGTTTTTT.

Only a few counts were recorded for this clonotype. For the CDR3, the DNA is TGCAGTGCTACAACCGGGACTCAAGAGACCCAGTACTTC. It translates to CSATTGTQETQYF. The rearrangement joins TRBV20-1 to TRBJ2-5, with D possibly TRBD2 on 6 matching bases. V was shortened by 4 bases and J by 2 bases, with 11 bases between the two germline ends. The CDR3 spans 13 residues. Germline V CDR1 and CDR2: DFQATT, SNEGSKA (reference sequence).

The chain recombines TRBV15 with TRBJ2-7; the match to TRBD2 covers 11 bases. The CDR3 is 19 amino acids. The J segment lost 3 bases and the V segment lost 3 bases, leaving 16 bases of the junction unmatched. CDR1 and CDR2 from the germline V gene are LNHNV and YYDKDF (reference sequence). The CDR3 loop reads CATSSPKPSGGIRSYEQYF. CDR3 sequence (DNA): TGTGCCACCAGCAGCCCTAAGCCTAGCGGGGGGATTCGGAGCTACGAGCAGTACTTC.